Shown below are 23 T cell receptor beta chains from a single sample sequenced in a study of cytomegalovirus exposure and HLA in healthy donors. The PCR ran on 60 Vbeta and 13 Jbeta primers. Assay: immunoSEQ multiplex PCR; the TCRdb copy retains only in-frame clones and omits some. The sample includes fewer than 200,000 clones, around 80% seen only once; the top ten take around 0.71%. Sequences were obtained from PBMCs. Every receptor here comes from a female donor in good health and CMV-seronegative.

This chain uses TRBV4-3 with TRBJ2-1; 8 nucleotides align to TRBD2. Per germline, CDR1 LGHNA and CDR2 YSLEER. This CDR3 region has 15 residues. Trimming cost V 1 base and J 3 bases; bases outside gene matches: 2. The CDR3 protein is CASSQAGGSYNEQFF. As DNA, the CDR3 is TGCGCCAGCAGCCAAGCGGGAGGGAGCTACAATGAGCAGTTCTTC.

This clone was counted a few times. The rearrangement uses TRBV7-9 and TRBJ2-7; a possible D gene is TRBD1 (5 bases). The V end lost 10 bases, the J end lost 2 bases, and 21 bases lay between the germline ends. The CDR3 loop spans 15 amino acids. Germline CDR1 SEHNR, CDR2 FQNEAQ (reference sequence). The CDR3: CATTRVNAPPYEQYF. The CDR3 DNA sequence: TGTGCCACAACCAGGGTAAACGCCCCTCCCTACGAGCAGTACTTC.

The J gene is TRBJ2-3, the V gene TRBV18; TRBD2 matches at 8 bases. This CDR3 has 14 residues. J was trimmed by 5 bases and V by 8 bases; bases with no gene match: 9. Germline assignment: CDR1 KGHSH and CDR2 LQKENI. CDR3 DNA sequence: TGTGCCAGCGCCGGGGGGGGACCTAAAGATACGCAGTATTTT. Translation gives CASAGGGPKDTQYF.

The rearrangement joins TRBV7-2 to TRBJ1-3; D remains ambiguous. CDR1 SGHTA and CDR2 FQGNSA come from the germline V gene. Trimming stripped 5 bases from V and 0 bases from J, with 11 bases between. The CDR3 has 15 residues. The CDR3 DNA follows: TGTGCCAGCAGCCCCAGGACTGGCTCTGGAAACACCATATATTTT. This encodes CASSPRTGSGNTIYF. The whole variable domain, remainder taken from reference TRBV7-2 and TRBJ1-3, is GAGVSQSPSNKVTEKGKDVELRCDPISGHTALYWYRQSLGQGLEFLIYFQGNSAPDKSGLPSDRFSAERTGGSVSTLTIQRTQQEDSAVYLCASSPRTGSGNTIYFGEGSWLTVV.

This clone was detected once. This chain uses TRBV29-1 with TRBJ2-3; 7 bases are a match to TRBD2. This CDR3 is 16 amino acids long. The germline V gene encodes CDR1 SQVTM and CDR2 ANQGSEA. V was clipped by 0 bases and J by 5 bases; unmatched bases: 11. CDR3 sequence reads: CSVEDWGGEEGDTQYF. CDR3 in DNA: TGCAGCGTTGAAGATTGGGGGGGTGAGGAGGGAGATACGCAGTATTTT.

This chain joins TRBV7-3 and TRBJ2-7, with 7 bases matching TRBD2. Germline values: CDR1 SGHTA, CDR2 FQGTGA. The CDR3 runs 14 residues. V trimming: 6 bases; J trimming: 0 bases; junction bases outside the gene matches: 5. CDR3 in DNA: TGTGCCAGCAGTATGGGCGGGGGCTCCTACGAGCAGTACTTC. This gives the protein CASSMGGGSYEQYF. Variable domain in full (rest from reference TRBV7-3 and TRBJ2-7): GAGVSQTPSNKVTEKGKYVELRCDPISGHTALYWYRQSLGQGPEFLIYFQGTGAADDSGLPNDRFFAVRPEGSVSTLKIQRTERGDSAVYLCASSMGGGSYEQYFGPGTRLTVT.

This chain uses TRBV5-1 with TRBJ1-2; D unresolved. Per germline, CDR1 SGHRS and CDR2 YFSETQ. Trimming left V 0 bases short and J 1 base short, with 10 bases between. This CDR3 is built from 15 residues. CDR3 bases: TGCGCCAGCAGCTTGGACGGGGAGGGTAACTATGGCTACACCTTC. Its protein is CASSLDGEGNYGYTF.

The chain is built from TRBV28 and TRBJ2-1; D is perhaps TRBD2 (7 bases). V was trimmed by 10 bases and J by 0 bases, leaving 16 bases between them. Germline V CDR1 and CDR2: MDHEN, SYDVKM. The CDR3 runs to 15 residues. The CDR3 DNA follows: TGTGCCACCACGGGGGGCGGTAACTCCTACAATGAGCAGTTCTTC. Translating gives CATTGGGNSYNEQFF. Full variable domain (outside the CDR3, taken from reference TRBV28 and TRBJ2-1): DVKVTQSSRYLVKRTGEKVFLECVQDMDHENMFWYRQDPGLGLRLIYFSYDVKMKEKGDIPEGYSVSREKKERFSLILESASTNQTSMYLCATTGGGNSYNEQFFGPGTRLTVL.

This chain joins TRBV7-2 and TRBJ2-3; 9 nucleotides line up with TRBD2. CDR3 length: 15 residues. CDR1 is SGHTA and CDR2 is FQGNSA in the germline V gene. With V trimmed by 5 bases and J by 3 bases, 6 bases remained unmatched. For the CDR3, the DNA is TGTGCCAGCAGCCCTGGACTAGCGAGAACAGATACGCAGTATTTT. Its translation is CASSPGLARTDTQYF.

As for this clone: The junction shows a germline mismatch at one end, possibly a read error. This chain connects TRBV28 to TRBJ2-6; D may be TRBD1 (6 bases). The CDR3 runs to 18 residues. Germline assignment: CDR1 MDHEN and CDR2 SYDVKM. The CDR3: CASSSPGHASSGANGLTF. CDR3 DNA sequence: TGTGCCAGCAGTTCGCCGGGACACGCAAGCTCTGGGGCCAACGGCCTGACTTTC. The variable domain in full, completed from reference TRBV28 and TRBJ2-6, reads DVKVTQSSRYLVKRTGEKVFLECVQDMDHENMFWYRQDPGLGLRLIYFSYDVKMKEKGDIPEGYSVSREKKERFSLILESASTNQTSMYLCASSSPGHASSGANGLTFGAGSRLTVL.

Details on this clone: The junction does not match germline at one end; this may be a read error. The chain couples TRBV5-4 to TRBJ2-5; D is unclear. The CDR3 has 11 amino acids. CDR1 and CDR2 from the germline V gene are SGHNT and YYREEE (reference sequence). CDR3 bases: TGTGCCAGCAGCTTGGTTGACACCTGGGACTTC. Protein product: CASSLVDTWDF.

The chain recombines TRBV30 with TRBJ2-6; 8 nucleotides line up with TRBD2. The CDR3 sequence is 14 residues long. The ends lost 5 bases at V and 4 bases at J; junction bases unmatched: 4. Germline V lookup: CDR1 GTSNPN, CDR2 SVGIG (reference sequence). Written as DNA, the CDR3 is TGTGCCTGGGACGGGGGGGCGGGGGCCAACGTCCTGACTTTC. Translated, it gives CAWDGGAGANVLTF. Combining the CDR3 with reference TRBV30 and TRBJ2-6 gives the whole variable domain SQTIHQWPATLVQPVGSPLSLECTVEGTSNPNLYWYRQAAGRGLQLLFYSVGIGQISSEVPQNLSASRPQDRQFILSSKKLLLSDSGFYLCAWDGGAGANVLTFGAGSRLTVL.

V gene TRBV7-9 combines with J gene TRBJ2-7; weak D call: TRBD2 (6 bases). V gave up 2 bases and J gave up 3 bases, with 17 bases separating them. CDR3 length equals 16 residues. Per germline, CDR1 SEHNR and CDR2 FQNEAQ (reference sequence). The CDR3 DNA sequence: TGTGCCAGCAGCTTACTCGGCGCCGGAGGGTTCTACGAGCAGTACTTC. The encoded protein is CASSLLGAGGFYEQYF.

This clone has more than one count but fewer than ten. V is TRBV18 and J is TRBJ2-5; D perhaps matches TRBD1 (7 bases). Trimming stripped 3 bases from V and 4 bases from J, with 15 bases between. The CDR3 loop spans 15 amino acids. Per the germline V gene, CDR1 is KGHSH and CDR2 is LQKENI. Here the CDR3 DNA reads TGTGCCAGCTCACCGGACGGGACAGCGGGAGAGACCCAGTACTTC. It encodes CASSPDGTAGETQYF. Looking up the rest from reference TRBV18 and TRBJ2-5 gives the full variable domain: NAGVMQNPRHLVRRRGQEARLRCSPMKGHSHVYWYRQLPEEGLKFMVYLQKENIIDESGMPKERFSAEFPKEGPSILRIQQVVRGDSAAYFCASSPDGTAGETQYFGPGTRLLVL.

This clone has more than one count but fewer than ten. The V and J genes are TRBV30 and TRBJ1-1; D is possibly TRBD1 (5 bases). The ends were cut back, 4 bases at V and 10 bases at J, with 16 bases in the middle. The CDR3 spans 12 residues. Germline CDR1 and CDR2: GTSNPN and SVGIG (reference sequence). The CDR3 sequence: CAWTAGGYGAFF. The CDR3 coding sequence is TGTGCCTGGACAGCGGGGGGGTACGGAGCTTTCTTT.

This clone has only one observation. The J gene is TRBJ2-7, the V gene TRBV10-3; TRBD1 matches 9 bases. V lost 2 bases, J lost 4 bases, and 6 bases stayed unmatched. Per germline, CDR1 ENHRY and CDR2 SYGVKD. This CDR3 has 15 residues. The CDR3 region is CAISESRDRAYEQYF. Written as DNA, the CDR3 is TGTGCCATCAGTGAGAGTAGGGACAGGGCTTACGAGCAGTACTTC.

The chain is built from TRBV13 and TRBJ2-6; TRBD1 matches at 7 bases. V was clipped by 4 bases and J by 2 bases; unmatched bases: 2. Germline V gene lookup returns CDR1 PRHDT and CDR2 FYEKMQ (reference sequence). The CDR3 is made up of 15 amino acids. The CDR3 sequence: CASSSQGAGANVLTF. The CDR3 DNA follows: TGTGCCAGCAGCTCCCAGGGGGCTGGGGCCAACGTCCTGACTTTC.

This clone was seen more than once but under ten times. V usage is TRBV18 and J usage is TRBJ1-2; 9 bases agree with TRBD1. The junction had 17 bases not matched to a gene; V was cut back by 3 bases and J by 3 bases. In germline, CDR1 is KGHSH, CDR2 LQKENI. CDR3 length: 19 residues. CDR3 nucleotide sequence: TGTGCCAGCTCACCCTTGAGTGGGACAGGGAAAGGATTAGACTATGGCTACACCTTC. Encoded protein: CASSPLSGTGKGLDYGYTF.

The chain employs TRBV9 and TRBJ2-7; maybe TRBD1 (5 bases). The germline gives CDR1 SGDLS, CDR2 YYNGEE. V lost 4 bases, J lost 3 bases, and 11 bases lay in between. The CDR3 is made up of 13 amino acids. The CDR3 sequence is CASSWTHGYEQYF. For the CDR3, the DNA is TGTGCCAGCAGCTGGACACACGGCTACGAGCAGTACTTC.

The V gene is TRBV4-1, the J gene TRBJ2-5; 7 bases line up with TRBD2. The end of the DNA is better explained by TRBJ2-7, so the J call may be wrong. Germline V gene lookup returns CDR1 MGHRA and CDR2 YSYEKL. The length of the CDR3 is 18 residues. In DNA, the CDR3 is TGCGCCAGCAGCCAAGAGGCCGGTAGCGTAGCGGGCCTCTACGAGCAGTACTTC. This translates into CASSQEAGSVAGLYEQYF.

The rearrangement uses TRBV9 and TRBJ2-5, with 9 nucleotides matching TRBD2. Germline CDR1 and CDR2: SGDLS and YYNGEE. The V and J ends lost 4 bases and 5 bases, in that order; junction bases with no gene match: 15. This CDR3 has 17 residues. CDR3 residues: CASSPGFLAGSSETQYF. The CDR3 region has the DNA TGTGCCAGCAGCCCAGGGTTCCTAGCGGGATCTTCGGAGACCCAGTACTTC.

This clone turned up a few times. The rearrangement links TRBV12-5 to TRBJ2-1; TRBD2 matches at 9 bases. The J segment lost 6 bases and the V segment lost 0 bases, leaving 3 bases of the junction unmatched. This CDR3 region has 15 residues. Germline-derived CDR1 and CDR2 are LGHNT and FRNRAP. CDR3 bases: TGTGCTAGTGGTTTGGTGCCACTAGCGGGCAATGAGCAGTTCTTC. Translation: CASGLVPLAGNEQFF.

The gene calls are TRBV10-1 and TRBJ1-1; the match to TRBD1 covers 9 bases. After removal of 4 bases from V and 4 bases from J, the junction contained 4 bases not matched to a gene. The CDR3 is 14 residues long. The V gene's germline CDR1 is WNHNN and CDR2 SYGVQD (reference sequence). The CDR3 protein is CASSGTGVCTEAFF. In DNA, the CDR3 is TGCGCCAGCAGTGGGACAGGGGTGTGCACTGAAGCTTTCTTT.